A single sample is the source of the 25 T cell receptor beta chains below, sequenced in a study of T cell responses to AZD1222 COVID-19 vaccine. Assay: immunoSEQ multiplex PCR; the TCRdb copy retains only in-frame clones and omits some. The data hold 150,000 to 200,000 clones, with approximately 93% observed a single time. Sequences were derived from peripheral blood, sampled on day 0 of AZD1222 vaccination. Source of these receptors: an adult in good health.

V is TRBV27 and J is TRBJ2-7; 9 nucleotides line up with TRBD2. Germline CDR1 MNHEY, CDR2 SMNVEV (reference sequence). Losses at the gene ends were 4 bases for V and 4 bases for J; bases not matched to a gene: 11. The CDR3 loop spans 16 amino acids. The CDR3: CASSSSLAGVAYEQYF. The CDR3 coding sequence is TGTGCCAGCAGTTCATCCTTAGCGGGAGTAGCGTACGAGCAGTACTTC.

The J gene is TRBJ2-5, the V gene TRBV12-5; D is possibly TRBD1 (6 bases). The germline CDR1 and CDR2 sequences are LGHNT and FRNRAP. The CDR3 consists of 14 residues. Trimming removed 6 bases at V and 2 bases at J, with 13 bases between. CDR3 nucleotide sequence: TGTGCTAGTGGCGGGACACAATTTCAAGAGACCCAGTACTTC. This encodes CASGGTQFQETQYF. The variable domain in full, completed from reference TRBV12-5 and TRBJ2-5, reads DARVTQTPRHKVTEMGQEVTMRCQPILGHNTVFWYRQTMMQGLELLAYFRNRAPLDDSGMPKDRFSAEMPDATLATLKIQPSEPRDSAVYFCASGGTQFQETQYFGPGTRLLVL.

The chain recombines TRBV5-1 with TRBJ1-2, with TRBD1 matching 10 bases. Trimming cost V 6 bases and J 5 bases; bases outside gene matches: 10. This CDR3 is built from 15 residues. Germline assignment: CDR1 SGHRS and CDR2 YFSETQ. CDR3 in amino acids: CASNRGTGEGYGYTF. The CDR3 coding sequence is TGCGCCAGCAACCGGGGGACAGGGGAAGGGTATGGCTACACCTTC.

This chain connects TRBV9 to TRBJ1-1; a possible D gene is TRBD1 (6 bases). CDR3 length: 13 amino acids. Trimming shortened V by 2 bases and J by 3 bases, and 8 bases separated the two germline ends. Per the germline V gene, CDR1 is SGDLS and CDR2 is YYNGEE. This CDR3 reads CASSVPGDTEAFF. In DNA, the CDR3 is TGTGCCAGCAGCGTCCCAGGGGACACTGAAGCTTTCTTT.

CDR3 amino acids: CASSGTGGNTEAFF. The DNA of the CDR3 is TGCGCCAGCAGCGGGACAGGGGGTAACACTGAAGCTTTCTTT. The rearrangement uses TRBV10-2 and TRBJ1-1; TRBD1 matches at 11 bases. Germline V gene lookup returns CDR1 WSHSY and CDR2 SAAADI. Trimming removed 6 bases from V and 2 bases from J; junction bases left unmatched: 2. CDR3 length: 14 residues.

V and J are TRBV4-1 and TRBJ1-4, with D perhaps matching TRBD1 (5 bases). V dropped 7 bases and J dropped 7 bases, with 13 bases sitting between them. Germline V gene lookup returns CDR1 MGHRA and CDR2 YSYEKL. This CDR3 has 13 residues. In nucleotides, the CDR3 is TGCGCCAGCACCCTACGGGGCGGTGAAAAACTGTTTTTT. This encodes CASTLRGGEKLFF.

V usage is TRBV19 and J usage is TRBJ2-5; tentatively, D is TRBD2 (5 bases). Germline V gene data show CDR1 as LNHDA and CDR2 as SQIVND (reference sequence). The V gene lost 9 bases and the J gene lost 2 bases, with 19 bases spanning the gap. The CDR3 contains 15 residues. The CDR3 DNA follows: TGTGCCAGCTCTACGGGATTGGTCTATCAAGAGACCCAGTACTTC. Its translation is CASSTGLVYQETQYF.

The gene calls are TRBV12-3 or TRBV12-4 and TRBJ1-1, with TRBD1 as a possible D gene (6 bases). Trimming pared 7 bases from V and 4 bases from J, leaving 13 bases between. The CDR3 loop spans 13 amino acids. As DNA, the CDR3 is TGTGCCAGCACTTTGACGGGGGCCACTGAAGCTTTCTTT. Its protein product is CASTLTGATEAFF.

The CDR3 sequence is CASSGSVGGETQYF. The CDR3 DNA reads TGTGCCAGCAGCGGAAGTGTGGGAGGAGAGACCCAGTACTTC. V and J are TRBV11-3 and TRBJ2-5; perhaps TRBD2 as D (6 bases). V was clipped by 5 bases and J by 4 bases, with 14 bases between them. Per germline, CDR1 SGHNT and CDR2 YENEEA. The CDR3 is made up of 14 amino acids.

The gene calls are TRBV14 and TRBJ1-3, with D hard to call. Trimming removed 0 bases from V and 9 bases from J, with 9 bases in between. Germline CDR1 SGHDN, CDR2 FVKESK. There are 13 residues in the CDR3. This CDR3 is CASSQDRPSTIYF. The DNA of the CDR3 is TGTGCCAGCAGCCAAGATCGGCCGTCCACCATATATTTT.

The CDR3 nucleotides read TGTGCCAGTAGTATCAATTGGGACTCGGCGAATCATCAGCCCCAGCATTTT. Its translation: CASSINWDSANHQPQHF. J is TRBJ1-5 and V is TRBV19; D is perhaps TRBD1 (5 bases). The CDR3 extends over 17 amino acids. V was shortened by 3 bases and J by 5 bases, with 20 bases between the two germline ends. Germline V CDR1 and CDR2: LNHDA, SQIVND (reference sequence).

This chain uses TRBV11-2 with TRBJ1-6; 9 nucleotides align to TRBD1. CDR1 and CDR2 (germline): SGHAT, FQNNGV. The CDR3 loop spans 15 amino acids. V lost 5 bases, J lost 12 bases, and 11 bases stayed unmatched. CDR3 sequence: CASSALPGQGRPLHF. The CDR3 DNA sequence: TGTGCCAGCAGCGCCCTACCGGGACAGGGTCGACCCCTCCACTTT.

V and J are TRBV2 and TRBJ1-5; a weak D match, TRBD1 (6 bases). This CDR3 region has 15 residues. Germline V gives CDR1 SNHLY, CDR2 FYNNEI. Trimming removed 6 bases from V and 4 bases from J, with 16 bases in between. For the CDR3, the DNA is TGTGCCAGCAGCGAACAGGGAGTTGTAAATCAGCCCCAGCATTTT. Its protein product is CASSEQGVVNQPQHF. Filled out from reference TRBV2 and TRBJ1-5, the complete variable domain reads EPEVTQTPSHQVTQMGQEVILRCVPISNHLYFYWYRQILGQKVEFLVSFYNNEISEKSEIFDDQFSVERPDGSNFTLKIRSTKLEDSAMYFCASSEQGVVNQPQHFGDGTRLSIL.

This clone has just one count. As DNA, the CDR3 is TGTGCCAGCAGCCGCCTTTCGGCAAGCTCCTACAATGAGCAGTTCTTC. Its protein product is CASSRLSASSYNEQFF. The rearrangement joins TRBV7-2 to TRBJ2-1; D is unclear. Germline CDR1 and CDR2: SGHTA and FQGNSA. Deletions cut 5 bases from V and 0 bases from J, with 14 bases between. The CDR3 has 16 amino acids.

This clone was recorded a few times. The V gene is TRBV4-2, the J gene TRBJ2-7; 10 nucleotides match TRBD1. Germline CDR1 is LGHNA and CDR2 is YNFKEQ. CDR3 length equals 16 residues. V shed 1 base, J shed 0 bases, and the junction held 3 bases outside the gene matches. The CDR3 sequence is CASSQGQGASSYEQYF. DNA of the CDR3: TGTGCCAGCAGCCAAGGACAGGGGGCAAGCTCCTACGAGCAGTACTTC.

The count of this clone is one. The chain joins TRBV19 to TRBJ1-4; no clear D. V shed 1 base and J shed 7 bases, with 10 bases lying between them. This CDR3 is built from 14 residues. Germline V lookup: CDR1 LNHDA, CDR2 SQIVND (reference sequence). CDR3 residues: CASSIAALGEKLFF. The CDR3 nucleotides are TGTGCCAGTAGTATAGCTGCACTCGGTGAAAAACTGTTTTTT.

The chain uses TRBV5-1 and TRBJ2-6; a possible D gene is TRBD1 (5 bases). V gave up 2 bases and J gave up 0 bases, with 12 bases separating them. The CDR3 has 17 residues. Germline V gene sequence: CDR1 SGHRS, CDR2 YFSETQ. The CDR3 DNA sequence: TGCGCCAGCAGCTTAAGGGGAAGGGGCTCTGGGGCCAACGTCCTGACTTTC. It is translated as CASSLRGRGSGANVLTF.

The sample holds a few counts of this clone. J is TRBJ2-1 and V is TRBV19; 11 bases agree with TRBD2. The V and J ends lost 9 bases and 7 bases, in that order; junction bases with no gene match: 11. Germline-derived CDR1 and CDR2 are LNHDA and SQIVND (reference sequence). The CDR3 is made up of 15 amino acids. The CDR3 region is CASLTLAGGANEQFF. The CDR3 DNA reads as TGTGCCAGCCTAACTCTAGCGGGGGGTGCAAATGAGCAGTTCTTC.

V gene TRBV27 combines with J gene TRBJ1-2, with no clear D. CDR1 is MNHEY and CDR2 is SMNVEV in the germline V gene (reference sequence). This CDR3 is built from 12 residues. Trimming removed 6 bases at V and 8 bases at J, with 13 bases between. CDR3 sequence: CASRQPAAGYTF. The CDR3 coding sequence is TGTGCCAGCAGACAACCCGCGGCGGGCTACACCTTC.

In this sample, this clone turned up once. The chain is built from TRBV19 and TRBJ1-3, with 8 nucleotides matching TRBD1. The CDR3 runs to 15 residues. V dropped 5 bases and J dropped 11; count of bases not matched to a gene: 14. Germline V gene sequence: CDR1 LNHDA, CDR2 SQIVND (reference sequence). The DNA for the CDR3 is TGTGCCAGTAGTTCCCGGACAGGGTCAGTAGGCGCCATATATTTT. Translated, it gives CASSSRTGSVGAIYF.

The chain combines TRBV9 with TRBJ2-1; a possible D gene is TRBD2 (6 bases). The CDR3 is made up of 15 amino acids. Trimming shortened V by 0 bases and J by 3 bases, and 10 bases separated the two germline ends. Germline V CDR1 and CDR2: SGDLS, YYNGEE. The CDR3 region has the DNA TGTGCCAGCAGCGTAGAGGCGGGGCGCTACAATGAGCAGTTCTTC. Translation: CASSVEAGRYNEQFF.

The chain has TRBV14 and TRBJ1-2, with TRBD1 as a possible D gene (6 bases). The CDR3 is made up of 13 amino acids. The V gene's germline CDR1 is SGHDN and CDR2 FVKESK. V lost 5 bases and J 5 bases, leaving 12 bases between the germline ends. The CDR3 nucleotides are TGTGCCAGCAGCGTTACAGGGATTTATGGCTACACCTTC. Translating it yields CASSVTGIYGYTF.

This chain connects TRBV2 to TRBJ1-2; D remains unclear. This CDR3 is 15 amino acids long. Germline CDR1 SNHLY, CDR2 FYNNEI. V lost 8 bases to trimming and J lost 2 bases, with 18 bases between them. CDR3 sequence: CASEIGSVPNYGYTF. CDR3 nucleotide sequence: TGTGCCAGCGAGATAGGGTCTGTTCCCAACTATGGCTACACCTTC.

This chain connects TRBV5-6 to TRBJ2-1; D unclear. Germline lookup yields CDR1 SGHDT and CDR2 YYEEEE. CDR3 length: 13 residues. V lost 1 base to trimming and J lost 7 bases, with 9 bases between them. The DNA of the CDR3 is TGTGCCAGCAGCTTGATTAGAAGTAATGAGCAGTTCTTC. It translates to CASSLIRSNEQFF.

The V gene is TRBV5-6, the J gene TRBJ1-6; D is perhaps TRBD1 (5 bases). CDR1 and CDR2 (germline): SGHDT, YYEEEE. V lost 3 bases, J lost 4 bases, and 11 bases lay in between. The CDR3 has 15 residues. For the CDR3, the DNA is TGTGCCAGCAGCTCCGATGGGGCGTATAATTCACCCCTCCACTTT. It translates to CASSSDGAYNSPLHF.